This T cell receptor (beta chain) was obtained from a study of preoperative IRX-2 immunotherapy in early breast cancer. The CDR3 loop spans 15 amino acids. Between the trimmed V and J ends, which lost 1 base and 4 bases, there was a span of 12 bases. From germline, CDR1 is SGDLS and CDR2 YYNGEE. Treatment: preoperative locoregional IRX-2 cytokine immunotherapy. Preoperative locoregional IRX-2 cytokine immunotherapy was tested in the phase Ib source study. Assay: immunoSEQ multiplex PCR; the TCRdb copy retains only in-frame clones and omits some. The sample includes tens of thousands of clones, around 96% of them seen just once.

The genes are TRBV9 and TRBJ2-1; D is ambiguous. The biological material was taken from a patient treated with IRX-2 immunotherapy. The clonotype was recovered from a human donor with breast cancer. CDR3 coding DNA: TGTGCCAGCAGCGTATCTGTAGCACATTACAATGAGCAGTTCTTC. This codes for CASSVSVAHYNEQFF.